The 18 T cell receptor beta chains below all came from one sample that was sequenced in a study of OX40 agonist ivuxolimab in advanced cancers. This table comes from immunoSEQ multiplex PCR, and its TCRdb copy is limited to in-frame clones, with some not included. The table has tens of thousands of clones, 85% to 90% seen once. The sequencing used CD4+ or CD8+ T cells sorted from blood, collected in a trial of the OX40 agonist ivuxolimab. The receptors were sampled from an adult with an advanced solid tumor such as melanoma, head and neck, liver or kidney cancer.

This sequence joins TRBV7-9 and TRBJ2-3, with 11 nucleotides matching TRBD2. Unmatched junction bases numbered 14, after V lost 5 bases and J lost 4 bases. Germline loops: CDR1 SEHNR, CDR2 FQNEAQ (reference sequence). CDR3 size: 18 residues. The chain's CDR3 is CASSTYAPETSGADTQYF. For the CDR3, the DNA is TGTGCCAGCAGCACTTATGCCCCCGAGACTAGCGGGGCAGATACGCAGTATTTT.

The chain couples TRBV5-6 to TRBJ1-2; 7 bases align to TRBD1. CDR1 is SGHDT and CDR2 is YYEEEE in the germline V gene. Trimming cost V 0 bases and J 2 bases; bases outside gene matches: 1. The CDR3 loop spans 14 amino acids. DNA of the CDR3: TGTGCCAGCAGCTTGGGACAGGGCAACTATGGCTACACCTTC. Protein: CASSLGQGNYGYTF.

V and J are TRBV7-9 and TRBJ1-4, with D tentatively TRBD1 (5 bases). V lost 5 bases, J lost 8 bases, and 21 bases lay in between. The CDR3 spans 16 residues. Germline CDR1 and CDR2: SEHNR and FQNEAQ (reference sequence). The CDR3 region has the DNA TGTGCCAGCAGCCCCCCTGGGAGGGGCGGAGCGGAAAAACTGTTTTTT. Its translation: CASSPPGRGGAEKLFF. Drawing the rest from reference TRBV7-9 and TRBJ1-4, the complete variable domain is DTGVSQNPRHKITKRGQNVTFRCDPISEHNRLYWYRQTLGQGPEFLTYFQNEAQLEKSRLLSDRFSAERPKGSFSTLEIQRTEQGDSAMYLCASSPPGRGGAEKLFFGSGTQLSVL.

The rearrangement links TRBV14 to TRBJ2-7; no clear D. Trimming left V 0 bases short and J 3 bases short, with 9 bases between. Germline loops: CDR1 SGHDN, CDR2 FVKESK. The length of the CDR3 is 14 residues. The CDR3 bases are TGTGCCAGCAGCCAAGAGCCCACTCTCTACGAGCAGTACTTC. Translating it yields CASSQEPTLYEQYF.

The chain has TRBV29-1 and TRBJ1-2; no clear D gene. The ends were cut back, 6 bases at V and 4 bases at J, with 15 bases in the middle. In germline, CDR1 is SQVTM, CDR2 ANQGSEA. The CDR3 is made up of 13 amino acids. CDR3 coding DNA: TGCAGCGTCCCCGAGAGGATTCCCTATGGCTACACCTTC. Amino acid sequence: CSVPERIPYGYTF. Looking up the rest from reference TRBV29-1 and TRBJ1-2 gives the full variable domain: SAVISQKPSRDICQRGTSLTIQCQVDSQVTMMFWYRQQPGQSLTLIATANQGSEATYESGFVIDKFPISRPNLTFSTLTVSNMSPEDSSIYLCSVPERIPYGYTFGSGTRLTVV.

This chain joins TRBV9 and TRBJ2-5, with D possibly TRBD1 on 5 matching bases. CDR1 and CDR2 from the germline V gene are SGDLS and YYNGEE. CDR3 length: 16 residues. V was cut by 0 bases and J by 5 bases, with 17 bases left in between. CDR3 sequence: CASSVEGAGTSETQYF. The CDR3 DNA sequence: TGTGCCAGCAGCGTAGAAGGGGCTGGTACCAGCGAGACCCAGTACTTC.

V is TRBV19 and J is TRBJ2-7; 10 bases match TRBD2. CDR3 length equals 15 residues. Germline-derived CDR1 and CDR2 are LNHDA and SQIVND (reference sequence). Trimming cost V 3 bases and J 4 bases; bases outside gene matches: 6. CDR3 in DNA: TGTGCCAGTAGTATGGTAGCGGGAGGTGGGTACGAGCAGTACTTC. This encodes CASSMVAGGGYEQYF.

This chain links TRBV7-9 with TRBJ2-2, with D perhaps matching TRBD1 or TRBD2 (5 bases each). The CDR3 runs 15 residues. Germline loops: CDR1 SEHNR, CDR2 FQNEAQ (reference sequence). Trimming left V 3 bases short and J 4 bases short, with 12 bases between. The chain's CDR3 is CASSLTDGGTGELFF. For the CDR3, the DNA is TGTGCCAGCAGCTTGACGGATGGGGGCACCGGGGAGCTGTTTTTT.

This clone was recorded at least ten times. The CDR3 DNA reads as TGTGCCAGCAGCGGACTAGCGGGGGATACCGAGCAGTACTTC. It translates to CASSGLAGDTEQYF. The rearrangement joins TRBV7-6 to TRBJ2-7; 13 bases are a match to TRBD2. From germline, CDR1 is SGHVS and CDR2 FNYEAQ. This CDR3 has 14 amino acids. Trimming took 5 bases from V and 6 from J; bases not matched to a gene: 4.

CDR3 nucleotides: TGTGCCAGCAGCTTAAGTCAGGGTGAGACCCAGTACTTC. It is translated as CASSLSQGETQYF. The chain uses TRBV7-3 and TRBJ2-5; tentative D call: TRBD1 (5 bases). The CDR3 sequence is 13 residues long. The V and J ends lost 1 base and 5 bases respectively, with 8 bases between them. The germline gives CDR1 SGHTA, CDR2 FQGTGA.

The rearrangement links TRBV28 to TRBJ2-7; 11 bases align to TRBD2. Germline loops: CDR1 MDHEN, CDR2 SYDVKM. CDR3 length equals 14 residues. J gave up 4 bases and V 6 bases, and 5 bases lay outside the gene matches. The CDR3 bases are TGTGCCAGCAGGACCACTAGCGGGAGTTACGAGCAGTACTTC. Its protein is CASRTTSGSYEQYF.

This chain uses TRBV6-1 with TRBJ2-3; D gene uncertain. The CDR3 has 15 residues. Germline V gives CDR1 MNHNS, CDR2 SASEGT. Between the trimmed V and J ends, which lost 2 bases and 4 bases, there was a span of 13 bases. The CDR3 nucleotides are TGTGCCAGCAGTGAAATCCGCGCCATTGCAGATACGCAGTATTTT. Residues: CASSEIRAIADTQYF.

The chain combines TRBV7-9 with TRBJ1-4; D is unresolved. The V end lost 5 bases, the J end lost 3 bases, and 10 bases lay between the germline ends. CDR1 SEHNR and CDR2 FQNEAQ come from the germline V gene (reference sequence). The CDR3 is 14 residues long. CDR3 coding DNA: TGTGCCAGCAGCCCACGCCTTCCTAATGAAAAACTGTTTTTT. Translating gives CASSPRLPNEKLFF.

This chain joins TRBV11-2 and TRBJ2-1, with TRBD1 matching over 7 bases. This CDR3 has 12 residues. CDR1 is SGHAT, CDR2 FQNNGV, per germline. Unmatched junction bases numbered 5, after V lost 6 bases and J lost 9 bases. The CDR3 spells CASRSQGSEQFF. The CDR3 DNA reads TGTGCCAGCAGGTCACAGGGGAGTGAGCAGTTCTTC. Combining the CDR3 with reference TRBV11-2 and TRBJ2-1 gives the whole variable domain EAGVAQSPRYKIIEKRQSVAFWCNPISGHATLYWYQQILGQGPKLLIQFQNNGVVDDSQLPKDRFSAERLKGVDSTLKIQPAKLEDSAVYLCASRSQGSEQFFGPGTRLTVL.

This chain links TRBV30 with TRBJ2-7; 14 bases are shared with TRBD2. The germline CDR1 and CDR2 sequences are GTSNPN and SVGIG (reference sequence). After removal of 1 base from V and 6 bases from J, the junction contained 8 bases not matched to a gene. The CDR3 is 16 amino acids. CDR3: CAWSDRLAGGIGEQYF. DNA for the CDR3: TGTGCCTGGAGTGACCGACTAGCGGGAGGGATCGGCGAGCAGTACTTC.

V is TRBV29-1 and J is TRBJ2-7, with 10 bases matching TRBD1. This CDR3 region has 15 residues. Germline lookup yields CDR1 SQVTM and CDR2 ANQGSEA. With 3 bases clipped from V and 1 base from J, the junction kept 6 bases outside the gene matches. CDR3 sequence reads: CSVEEGDRGSYEQYF. The DNA for the CDR3 is TGCAGCGTTGAGGAGGGGGACAGGGGATCCTACGAGCAGTACTTC.

V usage is TRBV7-9 and J usage is TRBJ2-4; 7 nucleotides line up with TRBD1. V trimming: 5 bases; J trimming: 3 bases; junction bases outside the gene matches: 4. CDR3 length equals 14 residues. From germline, CDR1 is SEHNR and CDR2 FQNEAQ (reference sequence). This chain's CDR3 is CASSPRDSKNIQYF. The CDR3 DNA sequence: TGTGCCAGCAGCCCCCGGGACAGCAAAAACATTCAGTACTTC.

The V gene is TRBV4-1, the J gene TRBJ1-6; tentative D call: TRBD1 (5 bases). This CDR3 has 16 residues. Germline V gives CDR1 MGHRA, CDR2 YSYEKL. Between the trimmed V and J ends, which lost 1 base and 6 bases, there was a span of 13 bases. The CDR3 protein is CASSQGQLGTNSPLHF. CDR3 in DNA: TGCGCCAGCAGCCAAGGACAGCTCGGCACTAATTCACCCCTCCACTTT.